This section outlines one T cell receptor beta chain sequence together with its context. The antigen remains undetermined. Libraries were prepared by immunoSEQ multiplex PCR; TCRdb keeps only in-frame clonotypes and omits some of them. The data contain tens of thousands of clones, 91% of them singletons. This sample stems from a study of OX40 agonist ivuxolimab in advanced cancers. Background on the study: Cancers in dose escalation were hepatocellular, melanoma, renal cell and head and neck. Enrollees could have had prior anti-PD-1, anti-PD-L1 or anti-CTLA-4 therapy, which about 40% had received. Overall study results and limits: The CD4+ and CD8+ T cells in the blood had expanded clonally by week 6 at 0.1 to 3.0 mg/kg. The average count of expanded clones was higher among CD8+ T cells than among CD4+.

Germline V gives CDR1 SGHRS, CDR2 YFSETQ. Trimming pared 3 bases from V and 2 bases from J, leaving 17 bases between. The CDR3 consists of 16 residues. The chain combines TRBV5-1 with TRBJ1-1; weak D call: TRBD1 (5 bases). The material sequenced was CD4+ or CD8+ T cells sorted from blood, taken in a trial of the OX40 agonist ivuxolimab. This TCR was recovered from an adult with an advanced solid tumor such as melanoma, head and neck, liver or kidney cancer. CDR3 bases: TGCGCCAGCAGCTACAAATACCAGGGTGTAAACACTGAAGCTTTCTTT. It encodes CASSYKYQGVNTEAFF.